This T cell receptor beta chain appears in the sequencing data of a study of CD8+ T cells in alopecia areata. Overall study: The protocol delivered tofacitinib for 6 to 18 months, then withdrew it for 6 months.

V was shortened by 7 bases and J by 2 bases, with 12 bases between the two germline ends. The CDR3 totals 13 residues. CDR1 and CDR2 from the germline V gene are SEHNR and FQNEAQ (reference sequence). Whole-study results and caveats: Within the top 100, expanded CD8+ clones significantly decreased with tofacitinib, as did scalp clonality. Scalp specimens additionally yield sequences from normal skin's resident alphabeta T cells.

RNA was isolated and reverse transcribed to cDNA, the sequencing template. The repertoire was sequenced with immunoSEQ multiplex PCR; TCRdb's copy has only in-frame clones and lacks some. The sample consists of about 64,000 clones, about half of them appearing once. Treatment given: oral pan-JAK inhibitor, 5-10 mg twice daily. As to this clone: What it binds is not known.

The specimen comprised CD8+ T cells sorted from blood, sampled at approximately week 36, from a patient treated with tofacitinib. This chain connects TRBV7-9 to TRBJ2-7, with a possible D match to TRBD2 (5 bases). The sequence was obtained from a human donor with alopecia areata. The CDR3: CASIPAATYEQYF. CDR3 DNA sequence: TGTGCCAGCATTCCAGCGGCAACCTACGAGCAGTACTTC.